This T cell receptor (beta chain) is drawn from a study of T cells in Graves' hyperthyroidism and ophthalmopathy. This clonotype was detected ten times or more. Germline V gene lookup returns CDR1 MDHEN and CDR2 SYDVKM. There are 14 residues in the CDR3. V lost 7 bases and J lost 6; bases outside the gene matches: 6. From RNA transcripts, TCR beta CDR3 regions were amplified. Initially, a first-round RT-PCR of the TCR CDR3 employed the HTBI primer set. TCRdb reanalysed the multiplex PCR reads using MiXCR and keeps one entry per CDR3 protein. The repertoire holds 250,000 to 300,000 distinct CDR3 sequences, with about an eighth as singletons.

This chain uses TRBV28 with TRBJ2-7; 13 bases map to TRBD2. The sequence was obtained from a young woman with Graves' hyperthyroidism that later progressed to Graves' ophthalmopathy. Specimen: blood. CDR3 region: CASNRLAGGGEQYF. CDR3 DNA: TGTGCCAGCAATCGACTAGCGGGAGGCGGCGAGCAGTACTTC.